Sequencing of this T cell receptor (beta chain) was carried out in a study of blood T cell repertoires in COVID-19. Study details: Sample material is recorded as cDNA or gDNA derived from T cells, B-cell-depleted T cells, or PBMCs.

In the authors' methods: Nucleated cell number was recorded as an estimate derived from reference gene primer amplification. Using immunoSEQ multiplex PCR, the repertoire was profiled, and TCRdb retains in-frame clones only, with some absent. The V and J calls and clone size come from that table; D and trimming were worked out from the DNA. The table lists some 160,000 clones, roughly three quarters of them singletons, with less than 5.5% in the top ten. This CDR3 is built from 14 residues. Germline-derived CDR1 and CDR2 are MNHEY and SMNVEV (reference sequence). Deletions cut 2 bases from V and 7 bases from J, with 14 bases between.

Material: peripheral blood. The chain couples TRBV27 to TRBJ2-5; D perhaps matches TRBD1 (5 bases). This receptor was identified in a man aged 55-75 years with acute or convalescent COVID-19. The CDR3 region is CASSLSRVVWTQYF. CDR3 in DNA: TGTGCCAGCAGTTTAAGCAGGGTTGTTTGGACCCAGTACTTC.